The 20 T cell receptor beta chains below come from one sample, sequenced in a study of brain T cells in children with intractable seizures. TCRdb's copy holds only in-frame clones and misses some; the assay was immunoSEQ multiplex PCR. Among tens of thousands of clones listed, 90% to 95% were seen once. Specimen: peripheral blood, collected at surgery. These receptors all come from a boy under two years old with tuberous sclerosis and intractable seizures.

Concerning this clone itself: The same CDR3 is also encoded by other DNA sequences in this sample. This chain joins TRBV13 and TRBJ2-5; 7 nucleotides align to TRBD1. Looked up from germline, CDR1 is PRHDT and CDR2 is FYEKMQ (reference sequence). The CDR3 has 14 amino acids. J was trimmed by 2 bases and V by 3 bases; bases with no gene match: 3. The CDR3 DNA is TGTGCCAGCAGCTTGTTGGGACAGCAAGAGACCCAGTACTTC. Translating gives CASSLLGQQETQYF.

This sequence joins TRBV6-5 and TRBJ1-5; the D is unclear. The V end lost 5 bases, the J end lost 7 bases, and 15 bases lay between the germline ends. CDR3 length: 14 amino acids. In germline, CDR1 is MNHEY, CDR2 SVGAGI. Here the CDR3 reads CASSRPGRGQPQHF. In DNA, the CDR3 is TGTGCCAGCAGTCGTCCCGGGCGGGGACAGCCCCAGCATTTT.

The rearrangement links TRBV19 to TRBJ2-1; D is possibly TRBD2 (6 bases). The CDR3 runs to 21 residues. Germline V gene lookup returns CDR1 LNHDA and CDR2 SQIVND (reference sequence). Deletions cut 3 bases from V and 0 bases from J, with 27 bases between. The CDR3 nucleotides read TGTGCCAGTAGTATTTCCCCCACCCAGAACGAAGCGGGTGTCTCCTACAATGAGCAGTTCTTC. Its protein product is CASSISPTQNEAGVSYNEQFF.

The rearrangement uses TRBV9 and TRBJ2-7; D possibly corresponds to TRBD2 (5 bases). This CDR3 has 14 residues. The germline gives CDR1 SGDLS, CDR2 YYNGEE. The V end was cut by 7 bases, the J end by 0 bases, with 14 bases between. CDR3 residues: CASAPRGASYEQYF. CDR3 DNA sequence: TGTGCCAGCGCTCCCCGGGGTGCCTCCTACGAGCAGTACTTC. The complete variable domain, with remaining parts taken from reference TRBV9 and TRBJ2-7, reads DSGVTQTPKHLITATGQRVTLRCSPRSGDLSVYWYQQSLDQGLQFLIQYYNGEERAKGNILERFSAQQFPDLHSELNLSSLELGDSALYFCASAPRGASYEQYFGPGTRLTVT.

The genes are TRBV11-2 and TRBJ1-6, with D perhaps TRBD1 (5 bases). The CDR3 length is 16 residues. Trimming pared 2 bases from V and 8 bases from J, leaving 16 bases between. CDR1 is SGHAT and CDR2 is FQNNGV in the germline V gene. CDR3 region: CASSLTPGIGHSPLHF. As DNA, the CDR3 is TGTGCCAGCAGCTTAACCCCAGGGATTGGGCATTCACCCCTCCACTTT.

The V and J genes are TRBV9 and TRBJ2-2; TRBD2 matches 9 bases. Looked up from germline, CDR1 is SGDLS and CDR2 is YYNGEE. V lost 3 bases, J lost 5 bases, and 8 bases stayed unmatched. CDR3 length: 16 amino acids. This chain's CDR3 is CASSASAGGNTGELFF. The CDR3 DNA follows: TGTGCCAGCAGCGCCTCAGCGGGAGGAAATACCGGGGAGCTGTTTTTT.

CDR3 nucleotide sequence: TGTGCCAGCAGCTTAGGGGGGGTTTTAAATTCACCCCTCCACTTT. Its protein product is CASSLGGVLNSPLHF. The genes are TRBV7-9 and TRBJ1-6; D is possibly TRBD1 (5 bases). Germline V CDR1 and CDR2: SEHNR, FQNEAQ (reference sequence). V lost 1 base and J 7 bases, leaving 11 bases between the germline ends. The CDR3 covers 15 residues. The full variable domain, its missing parts supplied by reference TRBV7-9 and TRBJ1-6, is DTGVSQNPRHKITKRGQNVTFRCDPISEHNRLYWYRQTLGQGPEFLTYFQNEAQLEKSRLLSDRFSAERPKGSFSTLEIQRTEQGDSAMYLCASSLGGVLNSPLHFGNGTRLTVT.

The chain recombines TRBV5-1 with TRBJ2-1; 14 bases align to TRBD2. Looked up from germline, CDR1 is SGHRS and CDR2 is YFSETQ. The CDR3 is made up of 15 amino acids. Trimming took 4 bases from V and 9 from J; bases not matched to a gene: 6. Here the CDR3 reads CASSHGTSGSSEQFF. CDR3 nucleotides: TGCGCCAGCAGCCACGGGACTAGCGGGAGCAGTGAGCAGTTCTTC.

This clone showed up just once. J is TRBJ2-1 and V is TRBV11-3, with D maybe TRBD1 (5 bases). Trimming left V 0 bases short and J 3 bases short, with 6 bases between. CDR1 is SGHNT and CDR2 is YENEEA in the germline V gene. This CDR3 is 14 amino acids long. DNA of the CDR3: TGTGCCAGCAGCTTAGACAGGGACTACAATGAGCAGTTCTTC. Translating gives CASSLDRDYNEQFF.

This chain uses TRBV3-1 (or the pseudogene TRBV3-2) with TRBJ2-3, with D possibly being TRBD2 (7 bases). V was trimmed by 6 bases and J by 5 bases, leaving 27 bases between them. CDR3 length: 18 residues. Germline V CDR1 and CDR2: LGHDT, YNNKEL (reference sequence). In DNA, the CDR3 is TGTGCCAGCAGTCACCCTGCTGGCCCGGGGGGCCGGGGAGATACGCAGTATTTT. Translation gives CASSHPAGPGGRGDTQYF.

The CDR3 coding sequence is TGTGCCTGGAGTGGGGCCCCGGGGGGCCGGCAGCCCCAGCATTTT. Translated: CAWSGAPGGRQPQHF. The gene calls are TRBV30 and TRBJ1-5; weak D call: TRBD1 (6 bases). Deletions cut 1 base from V and 7 bases from J, with 17 bases between. The germline CDR1 and CDR2 sequences are GTSNPN and SVGIG (reference sequence). This CDR3 spans 15 amino acids.

V is TRBV6-5 and J is TRBJ1-5; D gene unclear. This CDR3 is built from 15 residues. Germline CDR1 and CDR2: MNHEY and SVGAGI. Trimming took off 3 bases at V and 6 bases at J, with 15 bases between the two ends. Here the CDR3 DNA reads TGTGCCAGCAGTTATGATGGACTCCGAGGTCAGCCCCAGCATTTT. Residues: CASSYDGLRGQPQHF.

This chain connects TRBV30 to TRBJ1-4; the D is unclear. CDR1 GTSNPN and CDR2 SVGIG come from the germline V gene (reference sequence). CDR3 length equals 12 residues. The V end lost 0 bases, the J end lost 7 bases, and 6 bases lay between the germline ends. The CDR3 nucleotides are TGTGCCTGGAGTGTCCAACTTGAAAAACTGTTTTTT. This encodes CAWSVQLEKLFF.

V is TRBV7-9 and J is TRBJ1-4; D is perhaps TRBD1 (6 bases). Germline V gene sequence: CDR1 SEHNR, CDR2 FQNEAQ (reference sequence). This CDR3 has 15 residues. Trimming took off 5 bases at V and 7 bases at J, with 17 bases between the two ends. The CDR3 loop is CASSRHRDGSEKLFF. The CDR3 region has the DNA TGTGCCAGCAGCCGACACAGGGACGGAAGTGAAAAACTGTTTTTT.

The chain joins TRBV18 to TRBJ2-3; TRBD2 matches at 13 bases. The CDR3 has 16 amino acids. In germline, CDR1 is KGHSH, CDR2 LQKENI. J lost 1 base, V lost 8 bases, and 6 bases had no gene match. This CDR3 is CASRTSGRAGTDTQYF. In nucleotides, the CDR3 is TGTGCCAGCCGAACTAGCGGGAGGGCCGGCACAGATACGCAGTATTTT.

The chain combines TRBV4-1 with TRBJ2-2; tentatively, D is TRBD2 (6 bases). The CDR3 covers 15 residues. The V gene's germline CDR1 is MGHRA and CDR2 YSYEKL. V lost 1 base and J lost 0, with 6 bases in between. CDR3 residues: CASSQGLANTGELFF. In DNA, the CDR3 is TGCGCCAGCAGCCAAGGACTAGCGAACACCGGGGAGCTGTTTTTT.

The chain joins TRBV4-1 to TRBJ2-5, with D unclear. The V end was cut by 0 bases, the J end by 7 bases, with 9 bases between. The CDR3 totals 13 residues. Germline assignment: CDR1 MGHRA and CDR2 YSYEKL. CDR3 in amino acids: CASSQDPVGTQYF. For the CDR3, the DNA is TGCGCCAGCAGCCAAGACCCCGTCGGGACCCAGTACTTC.

The genes are TRBV13 and TRBJ1-1; D ambiguous. The CDR3 runs 12 residues. Germline V gene lookup returns CDR1 PRHDT and CDR2 FYEKMQ (reference sequence). V gave up 4 bases and J gave up 11 bases, with 14 bases separating them. Here the CDR3 DNA reads TGTGCCAGCAGCTCGACGCCCCGGCTCGCTTTCTTT. Protein: CASSSTPRLAFF.

The chain is built from TRBV4-1 and TRBJ1-1, with unresolved D. Trimming pared 1 base from V and 5 bases from J, leaving 8 bases between. The CDR3 is 13 amino acids. Germline V gives CDR1 MGHRA, CDR2 YSYEKL. CDR3 bases: TGCGCCAGCAGCCAAGTTCCCCTTACTGAAGCTTTCTTT. This translates into CASSQVPLTEAFF.

The rearrangement joins TRBV6-1 to TRBJ2-4; D uncertain. Trimming shortened V by 0 bases and J by 0 bases, and 18 bases separated the two germline ends. The CDR3 loop spans 19 amino acids. Germline V gives CDR1 MNHNS, CDR2 SASEGT. In nucleotides, the CDR3 is TGTGCCAGCAGTGAAGCAATGGTAGTGGCAGCCGCAGCCAAAAACATTCAGTACTTC. Protein: CASSEAMVVAAAAKNIQYF.